The 14 T cell receptor beta chains listed next were all sequenced from one sample in a study of T cell changes during pregnancy in multiple sclerosis. TCRdb's table, derived via immunoSEQ multiplex PCR, lists solely in-frame clones and lacks some. This table holds 40,000 to 60,000 clones, roughly 90% found once. The material was peripheral blood, obtained in the first trimester of pregnancy. The receptor source for this set is a female donor in good health, enrolled as a control in a pregnancy study.

This chain joins TRBV2 and TRBJ1-2; no clear D. The CDR3 has 11 residues. Per germline, CDR1 SNHLY and CDR2 FYNNEI. V lost 3 bases to trimming and J lost 8 bases, with 7 bases between them. The DNA for the CDR3 is TGTGCCAGCAGTGAGCTAGGCGGCTACACCTTC. Its protein is CASSELGGYTF.

The rearrangement joins TRBV5-5 to TRBJ2-7; the match to TRBD1 covers 7 bases. This CDR3 spans 14 amino acids. J gave up 2 bases and V 0 bases, and 2 bases lay outside the gene matches. Germline V gene data show CDR1 as SGHKS and CDR2 as YYEKEE (reference sequence). In nucleotides, the CDR3 is TGTGCCAGCAGCTTGGCAGGGACAGCCTACGAGCAGTACTTC. Translated, it gives CASSLAGTAYEQYF.

The rearrangement uses TRBV2 and TRBJ2-1; 9 bases match TRBD2. This CDR3 spans 16 amino acids. With V trimmed by 6 bases and J by 5 bases, 11 bases remained unmatched. From germline, CDR1 is SNHLY and CDR2 FYNNEI. The CDR3 protein is CASSGFQRGDHNEQFF. CDR3 sequence (DNA): TGTGCCAGCAGCGGCTTCCAGCGGGGGGACCACAATGAGCAGTTCTTC.

V gene TRBV9 combines with J gene TRBJ2-7; TRBD2 agrees at 10 bases. Trimming took 0 bases from V and 4 from J; bases not matched to a gene: 4. The germline V gene has CDR1 SGDLS and CDR2 YYNGEE. This CDR3 has 15 amino acids. CDR3 nucleotides: TGTGCCAGCAGCGTAGCTAGCGGGAGTTTTTACGAGCAGTACTTC. Its translation: CASSVASGSFYEQYF.

The rearrangement joins TRBV5-1 to TRBJ2-1; D is perhaps TRBD2 (5 bases). The CDR3 has 14 residues. Looked up from germline, CDR1 is SGHRS and CDR2 is YFSETQ. The ends were cut back, 3 bases at V and 3 bases at J, with 10 bases in the middle. CDR3 protein: CASSSDGVYNEQFF. The CDR3 nucleotides read TGCGCCAGCAGCTCGGACGGGGTCTACAATGAGCAGTTCTTC. The variable domain in full, completed from reference TRBV5-1 and TRBJ2-1, reads KAGVTQTPRYLIKTRGQQVTLSCSPISGHRSVSWYQQTPGQGLQFLFEYFSETQRNKGNFPGRFSGRQFSNSRSEMNVSTLELGDSALYLCASSSDGVYNEQFFGPGTRLTVL.

This rearrangement joins TRBV10-3 to TRBJ1-6, with D tentatively TRBD1 (5 bases). CDR1 is ENHRY and CDR2 is SYGVKD in the germline V gene. This CDR3 region has 15 residues. Trimming removed 3 bases from V and 5 bases from J, with 11 bases in between. CDR3: CAISEGGANNSPLHF. In nucleotides, the CDR3 is TGTGCCATCAGTGAAGGTGGGGCCAATAATTCACCCCTCCACTTT.

V usage is TRBV5-6 and J usage is TRBJ2-7; TRBD1 might be the D (6 bases). This CDR3 is 14 amino acids long. The V end lost 1 base, the J end lost 5 bases, and 13 bases lay between the germline ends. Germline V lookup: CDR1 SGHDT, CDR2 YYEEEE. CDR3 nucleotides: TGTGCCAGCAGCTTGACAGGGAAAGTGAACGAGCAGTACTTC. Translation: CASSLTGKVNEQYF.

The chain uses TRBV5-1 and TRBJ2-7; 10 bases are a match to TRBD1. This CDR3 region has 17 residues. Germline V gives CDR1 SGHRS, CDR2 YFSETQ. V shed 3 bases, J shed 0 bases, and the junction held 9 bases outside the gene matches. The CDR3 spells CASSSGTGARSSYEQYF. The CDR3, as DNA: TGCGCCAGCAGCTCTGGGACAGGGGCCAGGAGCTCCTACGAGCAGTACTTC.

This chain joins TRBV6-5 and TRBJ1-2; 7 bases are shared with TRBD1. CDR1 is MNHEY, CDR2 SVGAGI, per germline. V lost 8 bases, J lost 5 bases, and 14 bases stayed unmatched. CDR3 size: 15 residues. The CDR3 spells CASAKQGSLEYGYTF. CDR3 nucleotides: TGTGCCAGCGCTAAACAGGGGTCTCTGGAGTATGGCTACACCTTC.

This clone was counted once. The V and J genes are TRBV4-1 and TRBJ2-7; 9 positions match TRBD1. J was trimmed by 3 bases and V by 4 bases; bases with no gene match: 7. Germline V gene lookup returns CDR1 MGHRA and CDR2 YSYEKL. This CDR3 comprises 15 residues. CDR3 sequence (DNA): TGCGCCAGCAGCCGGAAGACAGGGGGTCTCTACGAGCAGTACTTC. Its translation: CASSRKTGGLYEQYF.

The V call is TRBV5-4, the J call TRBJ2-4; 10 positions match TRBD1. The J segment lost 6 bases and the V segment lost 0 bases, leaving 6 bases of the junction unmatched. This CDR3 spans 16 amino acids. Germline V CDR1 and CDR2: SGHNT, YYREEE (reference sequence). CDR3 loop: CASSLGAGTGANIQYF. The CDR3, as DNA: TGTGCCAGCAGCTTGGGAGCCGGGACAGGGGCAAACATTCAGTACTTC.

The gene calls are TRBV30 and TRBJ1-2, with 11 nucleotides matching TRBD1. CDR3 length: 15 residues. Germline loops: CDR1 GTSNPN, CDR2 SVGIG (reference sequence). V was pared by 2 bases and J by 5 bases, with 7 bases of the junction left unmatched. The chain's CDR3 is CAWSWGQGGRYGYTF. CDR3 nucleotide sequence: TGTGCCTGGAGTTGGGGACAGGGGGGAAGATATGGCTACACCTTC.

The CDR3 region is CASSWGQGPTNEKLFF. The CDR3 region has the DNA TGTGCCAGCAGTTGGGGACAGGGCCCAACTAATGAAAAACTGTTTTTT. The chain carries TRBV28 and TRBJ1-4; the match to TRBD1 covers 9 bases. V shed 4 bases and J 0 bases; nucleotides not matched to a gene: 3. The CDR3 covers 16 residues. The germline gives CDR1 MDHEN, CDR2 SYDVKM.

The chain uses TRBV7-2 and TRBJ1-4; 8 positions match TRBD1. The CDR3 has 15 amino acids. V shed 5 bases, J shed 4 bases, and the junction held 6 bases outside the gene matches. CDR1 is SGHTA and CDR2 is FQGNSA in the germline V gene. This CDR3 reads CASSTWTGRNEKLFF. CDR3 DNA sequence: TGTGCCAGCAGCACCTGGACAGGGCGTAATGAAAAACTGTTTTTT.